This TCR beta chain originates from a study of T cell changes during pregnancy in multiple sclerosis. Trimming pared 4 bases from V and 6 bases from J, leaving 18 bases between. CDR1 is SNHLY, CDR2 FYNNEI, per germline. The CDR3 covers 15 residues. Sequencing was performed with immunoSEQ multiplex PCR; in TCRdb, only in-frame clones are kept and a portion is missing. The repertoire holds about 75,000 clones, with around 94% as singletons. This TCR derives from a female donor with multiple sclerosis, enrolled in a pregnancy study. The gene calls are TRBV2 and TRBJ1-2, with D perhaps TRBD1 (5 bases). The starting material was CD4+ T cells from peripheral blood mononuclear cells, obtained after pregnancy. The DNA of the CDR3 is TGTGCCAGCAGTGCATTAGGGAGGGGACCGGATGGCTACACCTTC. Translation gives CASSALGRGPDGYTF.